The 21 T cell receptor beta chains listed next were all sequenced from one sample in a study of early T cells in non-severe SARS-CoV-2 infection. TCRdb re-analysed the 5' RACE reads in MiXCR, keeping a single row per CDR3 protein. The profile shows 75,000 to 100,000 distinct CDR3 sequences, around 14% of them singletons. Sequenced sample: whole blood. The receptor set was obtained from an adult who was a healthcare worker with PCR-confirmed SARS-CoV-2 infection or an uninfected control (not recorded which).

This clonotype was observed a few times. The chain has TRBV29-1 and TRBJ2-1; no firm D call. V was trimmed by 4 bases and J by 3 bases, leaving 4 bases between them. The CDR3 spans 11 residues. The germline CDR1 and CDR2 sequences are SQVTM and ANQGSEA. CDR3 DNA: TGCAGCGTTGTTGTCTACAATGAGCAGTTCTTC. It is translated as CSVVVYNEQFF.

The chain uses TRBV10-3 and TRBJ2-7; 9 positions match TRBD2. V was clipped by 11 bases and J by 2 bases; unmatched bases: 25. The CDR3 is 19 amino acids. CDR1 and CDR2 (germline): ENHRY, SYGVKD. CDR3 bases: TGTGCCGTGCAACGAACCCGGGGGCGGGAGGGTCACTCGACCTACGAGCAGTACTTC. Its protein is CAVQRTRGREGHSTYEQYF.

In its sample, this clonotype was seen a few times. The chain is built from TRBV25-1 and TRBJ2-5; 14 positions match TRBD2. This CDR3 contains 15 residues. The ends lost 5 bases at V and 7 bases at J; junction bases unmatched: 6. Looked up from germline, CDR1 is MGHDK and CDR2 is SYGVNS. CDR3 sequence reads: CASSLGLAGAGTQYF. In nucleotides, the CDR3 is TGTGCCAGCAGTCTGGGACTAGCGGGAGCGGGGACCCAGTACTTC.

This clonotype was observed at least ten times. The rearrangement uses TRBV20-1 and TRBJ2-1; D may be TRBD2 (5 bases). Germline V gene data show CDR1 as DFQATT and CDR2 as SNEGSKA (reference sequence). This CDR3 is built from 16 residues. Trimming removed 4 bases from V and 0 bases from J, with 16 bases in between. The CDR3 loop reads CSANGYEGDSYNEQFF. The CDR3 DNA reads as TGCAGTGCTAACGGCTACGAGGGTGACTCCTACAATGAGCAGTTCTTC.

This sequence joins TRBV20-1 and TRBJ2-3, with 7 bases identical to TRBD1. In germline, CDR1 is DFQATT, CDR2 SNEGSKA (reference sequence). This CDR3 region has 14 residues. The V gene end was trimmed by 4 bases and the J gene end by 4 bases; junction bases not matched to a gene: 8. The CDR3, as DNA: TGCAGTGCTACAGATCTCGGGACAGCAGATACGCAGTATTTT. It translates to CSATDLGTADTQYF.

In this sample, this clonotype turned up a few times. The J gene is TRBJ1-1, the V gene TRBV11-1; D gene uncertain. Germline CDR1 and CDR2: SGHAT and FQDESV (reference sequence). The CDR3 is 12 amino acids. The germline V and J ends were trimmed by 0 bases and 4 bases, with 3 bases remaining between them. This CDR3 reads CASSLAGTEAFF. CDR3 sequence (DNA): TGTGCCAGCAGCTTAGCAGGCACTGAAGCTTTCTTT.

The V gene is TRBV24-1, the J gene TRBJ2-3, with TRBD2 identical over 7 bases. The CDR3 totals 16 residues. From germline, CDR1 is KGHDR and CDR2 SFDVKD. Trimming took 0 bases from V and 2 from J; bases not matched to a gene: 4. The CDR3 coding sequence is TGTGCCACCAGTGATTTGCAGGGAGGGTCCACAGATACGCAGTATTTT. Its protein is CATSDLQGGSTDTQYF.

This clonotype turned up a few times. This sequence joins TRBV5-1 and TRBJ2-1; the match to TRBD2 covers 9 bases. Germline assignment: CDR1 SGHRS and CDR2 YFSETQ. This CDR3 contains 16 residues. V lost 0 bases and J lost 3; bases outside the gene matches: 4. The CDR3 sequence is CASSLDPSGNYNEQFF. DNA for the CDR3: TGCGCCAGCAGCTTGGACCCTAGCGGGAACTACAATGAGCAGTTCTTC. Filled out from reference TRBV5-1 and TRBJ2-1, the complete variable domain reads KAGVTQTPRYLIKTRGQQVTLSCSPISGHRSVSWYQQTPGQGLQFLFEYFSETQRNKGNFPGRFSGRQFSNSRSEMNVSTLELGDSALYLCASSLDPSGNYNEQFFGPGTRLTVL.

This sequence joins TRBV5-1 and TRBJ2-7, with 11 bases that match TRBD2. CDR1 and CDR2 (germline): SGHRS, YFSETQ. V shed 3 bases, J shed 4 bases, and the junction held 3 bases outside the gene matches. CDR3 length equals 14 residues. This chain's CDR3 is CASSYTSGSYEQYF. The CDR3 nucleotides are TGCGCCAGCAGCTACACTAGCGGGAGTTACGAGCAGTACTTC.

This clonotype occurred a few times. The rearrangement joins TRBV28 to TRBJ2-7, with 7 bases matching TRBD1. Germline V lookup: CDR1 MDHEN, CDR2 SYDVKM. The length of the CDR3 is 11 residues. CDR3 sequence (DNA): TGTGCGATCGGACAGGCCTACGAGCAGTACTTC. This encodes CAIGQAYEQYF.

The genes are TRBV5-6 and TRBJ2-7, with 10 bases that match TRBD1. Germline V gives CDR1 SGHDT, CDR2 YYEEEE. V trimming: 4 bases; J trimming: 4 bases; junction bases outside the gene matches: 5. The CDR3 loop spans 14 amino acids. The CDR3, as DNA: TGTGCCAGCAGCCCGGACAGGGGGTTATACGAGCAGTACTTC. This codes for CASSPDRGLYEQYF. Using reference TRBV5-6 and TRBJ2-7 for the parts outside the CDR3, the full variable domain is DAGVTQSPTHLIKTRGQQVTLRCSPKSGHDTVSWYQQALGQGPQFIFQYYEEEERQRGNFPDRFSGHQFPNYSSELNVNALLLGDSALYLCASSPDRGLYEQYFGPGTRLTVT.

V usage is TRBV2 and J usage is TRBJ1-2, with D tentatively TRBD1 (5 bases). V gave up 3 bases and J gave up 0 bases, with 11 bases separating them. Germline-derived CDR1 and CDR2 are SNHLY and FYNNEI. This CDR3 comprises 15 residues. The CDR3 nucleotides are TGTGCCAGCAGTGAGATGACAGTCACTAACTATGGCTACACCTTC. Amino acid sequence: CASSEMTVTNYGYTF.

This clonotype occurred a few times. The chain uses TRBV6-5 and TRBJ2-7, with TRBD2 matching over 11 bases. The ends lost 6 bases at V and 6 bases at J; junction bases unmatched: 16. In germline, CDR1 is MNHEY, CDR2 SVGAGI. This CDR3 is built from 17 residues. Here the CDR3 reads CASSQGLAGFPGGEQYF. The CDR3 DNA sequence: TGTGCCAGCAGCCAAGGACTAGCGGGCTTCCCTGGGGGCGAGCAGTACTTC.

As to this clonotype: Mismatch with germline at one junction end may stem from a read error. The V gene is TRBV11-2, the J gene TRBJ2-1; maybe TRBD2 (6 bases). The germline V gene encodes CDR1 SGHAT and CDR2 FQNNGV. The CDR3 covers 16 residues. This CDR3 reads CVSSLLRGRTYNEQFF. The CDR3 nucleotides read TGTGTCAGCAGCTTACTCCGGGGGAGGACCTACAATGAGCAGTTCTTC. Complete variable domain (other parts from reference TRBV11-2 and TRBJ2-1): EAGVAQSPRYKIIEKRQSVAFWCNPISGHATLYWYQQILGQGPKLLIQFQNNGVVDDSQLPKDRFSAERLKGVDSTLKIQPAKLEDSAVYLCVSSLLRGRTYNEQFFGPGTRLTVL.

The chain recombines TRBV7-8 with TRBJ1-4; a possible D gene is TRBD1 (6 bases). The CDR3 runs to 15 residues. Per germline, CDR1 SGHVS and CDR2 FQNEAQ. V dropped 4 bases and J dropped 5 bases, with 14 bases sitting between them. CDR3 protein: CASSSRGGFNEKLFF. DNA for the CDR3: TGTGCCAGCAGCTCTCGAGGGGGGTTCAATGAAAAACTGTTTTTT.

This chain uses TRBV7-2 with TRBJ2-7, with 8 positions matching TRBD2. Losses at the gene ends were 3 bases for V and 3 bases for J; bases not matched to a gene: 4. The V gene's germline CDR1 is SGHTA and CDR2 FQGNSA. This CDR3 has 14 amino acids. CDR3 protein: CASSFREGDYEQYF. CDR3 in DNA: TGTGCCAGCAGCTTCCGGGAGGGGGACTACGAGCAGTACTTC. The full variable domain, rest sourced from reference TRBV7-2 and TRBJ2-7, is GAGVSQSPSNKVTEKGKDVELRCDPISGHTALYWYRQSLGQGLEFLIYFQGNSAPDKSGLPSDRFSAERTGGSVSTLTIQRTQQEDSAVYLCASSFREGDYEQYFGPGTRLTVT.

The genes are TRBV4-1 and TRBJ2-1; no reliable D call. V lost 1 base and J 6 bases, leaving 7 bases between the germline ends. The germline gives CDR1 MGHRA, CDR2 YSYEKL. This CDR3 has 13 amino acids. CDR3 DNA: TGCGCCAGCAGCCAAGGAGGCGGCAATGAGCAGTTCTTC. Amino acids: CASSQGGGNEQFF.

The rearrangement joins TRBV23-1 to TRBJ2-5; no clear D gene. TRBV23-1 is designated an ORF whose function remains uncertain. Trimming left V 8 bases short and J 5 bases short, with 9 bases between. The CDR3 consists of 11 residues. The CDR3 DNA reads as TGCGCCAGCGGCATCGAGGAGACCCAGTACTTC. Amino acid sequence: CASGIEETQYF.

V is TRBV12-3 or TRBV12-4 and J is TRBJ2-2; D is undetermined. Trimming shortened V by 5 bases and J by 7 bases, and 8 bases separated the two germline ends. CDR3 size: 12 residues. The CDR3 sequence: CASSGWGGELFF. Written as DNA, the CDR3 is TGTGCCAGCAGTGGATGGGGCGGGGAGCTGTTTTTT.

The V gene is TRBV9, the J gene TRBJ2-5, with 10 bases identical to TRBD2. The germline V gene has CDR1 SGDLS and CDR2 YYNGEE. The CDR3 is made up of 15 amino acids. After removal of 4 bases from V and 3 bases from J, the junction contained 6 bases not matched to a gene. In nucleotides, the CDR3 is TGTGCCAGCAGCCACGGGACTAGCGAGAAAGAGACCCAGTACTTC. It yields the protein CASSHGTSEKETQYF.

This sequence joins TRBV9 and TRBJ1-1; D remains unclear. Germline CDR1 SGDLS, CDR2 YYNGEE. This CDR3 spans 14 amino acids. V was cut by 0 bases and J by 7 bases, with 13 bases left in between. The CDR3 DNA sequence: TGTGCCAGCAGCGTAGAGGGCTGGGATGGTGAAGCTTTCTTT. It yields the protein CASSVEGWDGEAFF.